The 31 T cell receptor beta chains in this list originate from one sample, sequenced in a study of blood T cell repertoires in COVID-19. Sequencing was performed with immunoSEQ multiplex PCR; in TCRdb, only in-frame clones are kept and a portion is missing. The sample carries 220,000 or so clones, around 82% recorded once. The sequencing sample was made of peripheral blood. The receptor source for this set is a woman between 65 and 79 years old with acute or convalescent COVID-19.

A few counts support this clone. This chain uses TRBV7-3 with TRBJ2-1; perhaps TRBD2 as D (6 bases). The CDR3 contains 15 residues. Germline CDR1 is SGHTA and CDR2 is FQGTGA. V lost 6 bases and J 2 bases, leaving 14 bases between the germline ends. This CDR3 is CASRVSGHPYNEQFF. The CDR3, as DNA: TGTGCCAGCAGGGTTAGCGGTCACCCCTACAATGAGCAGTTCTTC.

The chain combines TRBV9 with TRBJ1-5; possible D gene TRBD1, 5 bases. The CDR3 has 15 amino acids. V shed 0 bases and J shed 3 bases, with 10 bases lying between them. Per germline, CDR1 SGDLS and CDR2 YYNGEE. The CDR3 spells CASSVGQGDNQPQHF. CDR3 bases: TGTGCCAGCAGCGTAGGGCAGGGCGACAATCAGCCCCAGCATTTT. Complete variable domain (other parts from reference TRBV9 and TRBJ1-5): DSGVTQTPKHLITATGQRVTLRCSPRSGDLSVYWYQQSLDQGLQFLIQYYNGEERAKGNILERFSAQQFPDLHSELNLSSLELGDSALYFCASSVGQGDNQPQHFGDGTRLSIL.

The rearrangement links TRBV5-6 to TRBJ2-2; TRBD2 agrees at 9 bases. Germline CDR1 reads SGHDT; CDR2 reads YYEEEE. This CDR3 spans 17 amino acids. The J segment lost 1 base and the V segment lost 0 bases, leaving 4 bases of the junction unmatched. CDR3 sequence (DNA): TGTGCCAGCAGCTTGGTGCCGACTAGCGGGAACACCGGGGAGCTGTTTTTT. Translation: CASSLVPTSGNTGELFF.

This clone has a handful of counts. The rearrangement links TRBV5-1 to TRBJ2-1; 11 bases line up with TRBD2. CDR3 length equals 16 residues. Germline assignment: CDR1 SGHRS and CDR2 YFSETQ. The trim removed 5 bases at V and 6 bases at J, leaving 10 bases unmatched. This chain's CDR3 is CASRPGLAGAPNEQFF. The DNA of the CDR3 is TGCGCCAGCAGGCCCGGACTAGCGGGTGCTCCCAATGAGCAGTTCTTC.

This rearrangement joins TRBV14 to TRBJ2-3, with D hard to call. V dropped 1 base and J dropped 6 bases, with 8 bases sitting between them. The CDR3 extends over 13 amino acids. Germline V CDR1 and CDR2: SGHDN, FVKESK. The CDR3 reads CASSQGVLDTQYF. DNA of the CDR3: TGTGCCAGCAGCCAAGGTGTCCTCGATACGCAGTATTTT.

This clone was seen only a few times. The sample has other DNA sequences that encode this CDR3 too. The chain joins TRBV5-1 to TRBJ2-1; 7 positions match TRBD1. Germline V gene lookup returns CDR1 SGHRS and CDR2 YFSETQ. The CDR3 loop spans 15 amino acids. V lost 4 bases and J lost 0; bases outside the gene matches: 4. The CDR3 region has the DNA TGCGCCAGCAGCCTAGGGGACAGCTCCTACAATGAGCAGTTCTTC. Translation gives CASSLGDSSYNEQFF. Supplemented by reference TRBV5-1 and TRBJ2-1, the full variable domain reads KAGVTQTPRYLIKTRGQQVTLSCSPISGHRSVSWYQQTPGQGLQFLFEYFSETQRNKGNFPGRFSGRQFSNSRSEMNVSTLELGDSALYLCASSLGDSSYNEQFFGPGTRLTVL.

V is TRBV5-1 and J is TRBJ2-1, with TRBD1 matching 12 bases. Germline V gene lookup returns CDR1 SGHRS and CDR2 YFSETQ. J was trimmed by 7 bases and V by 0 bases; bases with no gene match: 5. This CDR3 spans 16 amino acids. CDR3 nucleotides: TGCGCCAGCAGCTTGGGAGGGACAGGGGGCGTAAATGAGCAGTTCTTC. Encoded protein: CASSLGGTGGVNEQFF.

J is TRBJ1-1 and V is TRBV18; D remains ambiguous. Germline lookup yields CDR1 KGHSH and CDR2 LQKENI. The V and J ends lost 0 bases and 1 base respectively, with 6 bases between them. The CDR3 covers 14 residues. The CDR3 loop is CASSPPGANTEAFF. CDR3 sequence (DNA): TGTGCCAGCTCACCACCAGGAGCGAACACTGAAGCTTTCTTT. Supplemented by reference TRBV18 and TRBJ1-1, the full variable domain reads NAGVMQNPRHLVRRRGQEARLRCSPMKGHSHVYWYRQLPEEGLKFMVYLQKENIIDESGMPKERFSAEFPKEGPSILRIQQVVRGDSAAYFCASSPPGANTEAFFGQGTRLTVV.

The chain couples TRBV6-5 to TRBJ2-1; 9 bases fit TRBD2. This CDR3 is built from 16 residues. V lost 0 bases and J lost 9; bases outside the gene matches: 9. The germline V gene encodes CDR1 MNHEY and CDR2 SVGAGI. The CDR3 DNA reads TGTGCCAGCAGTTACTCGAACGCGGGAGGGAAAGGTGAGCAGTTCTTC. Amino acids: CASSYSNAGGKGEQFF.

V gene TRBV28 combines with J gene TRBJ2-1; TRBD2 is a possible D gene (7 bases). Trimming left V 1 base short and J 12 bases short, with 13 bases between. Germline CDR1 MDHEN, CDR2 SYDVKM. This CDR3 is 13 amino acids long. CDR3 sequence: CASSLSGQRGQFF. The DNA for the CDR3 is TGTGCCAGCAGTTTATCTGGACAGCGGGGGCAGTTCTTC.

The chain couples TRBV7-2 to TRBJ2-7, with D possibly TRBD2 on 5 matching bases. The CDR3 sequence is 14 residues long. Between the trimmed V and J ends, which lost 4 bases and 1 base, there was a span of 11 bases. The germline CDR1 and CDR2 sequences are SGHTA and FQGNSA. CDR3 protein: CASSSGLGSYEQYF. DNA of the CDR3: TGTGCCAGCAGCTCTGGACTGGGTTCCTACGAGCAGTACTTC.

This clone was detected only once. This rearrangement joins TRBV10-3 to TRBJ2-2, with 9 bases aligning to TRBD1. The trim removed 6 bases at V and 6 bases at J, leaving 8 bases unmatched. CDR1 is ENHRY and CDR2 is SYGVKD in the germline V gene. CDR3 length: 15 amino acids. Written as DNA, the CDR3 is TGTGCCATCAGCCTACAGGGGGCGCCCGCCGGGGAGCTGTTTTTT. Its protein is CAISLQGAPAGELFF.

The genes are TRBV5-1 and TRBJ2-5, with D perhaps TRBD1 (6 bases). The CDR3 consists of 16 residues. V dropped 0 bases and J dropped 0 bases, with 12 bases sitting between them. Germline CDR1 is SGHRS and CDR2 is YFSETQ. CDR3 in amino acids: CASSLVAGANQETQYF. CDR3 DNA: TGCGCCAGCAGCTTGGTAGCAGGGGCAAACCAAGAGACCCAGTACTTC. Drawing the rest from reference TRBV5-1 and TRBJ2-5, the complete variable domain is KAGVTQTPRYLIKTRGQQVTLSCSPISGHRSVSWYQQTPGQGLQFLFEYFSETQRNKGNFPGRFSGRQFSNSRSEMNVSTLELGDSALYLCASSLVAGANQETQYFGPGTRLLVL.

This chain links TRBV28 with TRBJ1-2; 9 bases match TRBD1. Germline V gene lookup returns CDR1 MDHEN and CDR2 SYDVKM. The CDR3 is 17 amino acids. After removal of 7 bases from V and 2 bases from J, the junction contained 14 bases not matched to a gene. The CDR3 is CASKGTGGGYWNYGYTF. The CDR3 DNA follows: TGTGCCAGCAAGGGCACAGGGGGCGGGTACTGGAACTATGGCTACACCTTC.

CDR3 in amino acids: CSASRTGVGNTIYF. CDR3 bases: TGCAGTGCTAGTAGGACAGGGGTAGGAAACACCATATATTTT. V is TRBV20-1 and J is TRBJ1-3; 9 positions agree with TRBD1. CDR3 size: 14 residues. Trimming at V came to 3 bases and at J to 4 bases, leaving 4 bases not matched to a gene. CDR1 is DFQATT, CDR2 SNEGSKA, per germline (reference sequence).

The V gene is TRBV5-1, the J gene TRBJ2-7, with TRBD2 matching over 11 bases. Trimming cost V 4 bases and J 4 bases; bases outside gene matches: 10. Germline CDR1 reads SGHRS; CDR2 reads YFSETQ. This CDR3 contains 16 residues. CDR3 in amino acids: CASSVAPGTSGYEQYF. The CDR3 nucleotides read TGCGCCAGCAGCGTGGCCCCCGGGACTAGCGGTTACGAGCAGTACTTC.

This clone was detected once. The chain is built from TRBV5-1 and TRBJ2-7; 7 positions match TRBD2. V trimming: 4 bases; J trimming: 0 bases; junction bases outside the gene matches: 7. This CDR3 has 15 amino acids. Germline CDR1 and CDR2: SGHRS and YFSETQ. This CDR3 reads CASSEAGPHSYEQYF. Written as DNA, the CDR3 is TGCGCCAGCAGCGAAGCGGGACCGCACTCCTACGAGCAGTACTTC.

V gene TRBV7-2 combines with J gene TRBJ1-5; perhaps TRBD1 as D (5 bases). The CDR3 length is 15 residues. Germline-derived CDR1 and CDR2 are SGHTA and FQGNSA. Deletions cut 5 bases from V and 6 bases from J, with 17 bases between. CDR3 nucleotides: TGTGCCAGCAGCGCCGCCGGGACTACTTTTCAGCCCCAGCATTTT. It codes for CASSAAGTTFQPQHF.

The chain couples TRBV5-1 to TRBJ1-5; D may be TRBD1 (5 bases). V shed 0 bases and J shed 3 bases, with 7 bases lying between them. This CDR3 has 14 residues. The germline V gene has CDR1 SGHRS and CDR2 YFSETQ. The CDR3: CASSLEGSNQPQHF. The CDR3 DNA is TGCGCCAGCAGCTTGGAGGGGTCCAATCAGCCCCAGCATTTT.

The chain links TRBV5-4 to TRBJ1-4; 8 positions match TRBD1. The CDR3 runs to 14 residues. The V gene end was trimmed by 3 bases and the J gene end by 8 bases; junction bases not matched to a gene: 6. CDR1 and CDR2 (germline): SGHNT, YYREEE (reference sequence). The CDR3 nucleotides read TGTGCCAGCAGCTCCGGACAGGGCCCCGAAAAACTGTTTTTT. Protein: CASSSGQGPEKLFF. The whole variable domain, filled in from reference TRBV5-4 and TRBJ1-4, reads ETGVTQSPTHLIKTRGQQVTLRCSSQSGHNTVSWYQQALGQGPQFIFQYYREEENGRGNFPPRFSGLQFPNYSSELNVNALELDDSALYLCASSSGQGPEKLFFGSGTQLSVL.

V is TRBV7-9 and J is TRBJ2-7, with 10 bases fitting TRBD1. The CDR3 is 13 amino acids. CDR1 and CDR2 (germline): SEHNR, FQNEAQ (reference sequence). V was pared by 7 bases and J by 3 bases, with 3 bases of the junction left unmatched. The CDR3 reads CASTRTGGYEQYF. Written as DNA, the CDR3 is TGTGCCAGCACCCGGACAGGGGGCTACGAGCAGTACTTC.

CDR3 bases: TGTGCCAGCAGTTTCAAAGGGGCCAGGACCGGGCCCCAGCATTTT. It translates to CASSFKGARTGPQHF. The chain recombines TRBV28 with TRBJ1-5, with D perhaps TRBD1 (5 bases). Germline V gene sequence: CDR1 MDHEN, CDR2 SYDVKM. This CDR3 is built from 15 residues. The V end lost 3 bases, the J end lost 9 bases, and 18 bases lay between the germline ends. The whole variable domain, remainder taken from reference TRBV28 and TRBJ1-5, is DVKVTQSSRYLVKRTGEKVFLECVQDMDHENMFWYRQDPGLGLRLIYFSYDVKMKEKGDIPEGYSVSREKKERFSLILESASTNQTSMYLCASSFKGARTGPQHFGDGTRLSIL.

This chain links TRBV2 with TRBJ2-1; 7 positions match TRBD1. V lost 5 bases to trimming and J lost 0 bases; unmatched junction nucleotides: 10. The germline V gene encodes CDR1 SNHLY and CDR2 FYNNEI. The CDR3 is made up of 17 amino acids. This CDR3 reads CASSSHRTGSSYNEQFF. CDR3 coding DNA: TGTGCCAGCAGTTCCCATCGGACAGGTAGCTCCTACAATGAGCAGTTCTTC. Complete variable domain (other parts from reference TRBV2 and TRBJ2-1): EPEVTQTPSHQVTQMGQEVILRCVPISNHLYFYWYRQILGQKVEFLVSFYNNEISEKSEIFDDQFSVERPDGSNFTLKIRSTKLEDSAMYFCASSSHRTGSSYNEQFFGPGTRLTVL.

This clone has more than one count but fewer than ten. The chain is built from TRBV19 and TRBJ1-2; possibly TRBD1 for D (5 bases). The V gene lost 5 bases and the J gene lost 4 bases, with 8 bases spanning the gap. This CDR3 has 12 residues. Germline CDR1 and CDR2: LNHDA and SQIVND (reference sequence). The CDR3 nucleotides are TGTGCCAGTAGTCCGGACATCTATGGCTACACCTTC. It yields the protein CASSPDIYGYTF. The variable domain in full, completed from reference TRBV19 and TRBJ1-2, reads DGGITQSPKYLFRKEGQNVTLSCEQNLNHDAMYWYRQDPGQGLRLIYYSQIVNDFQKGDIAEGYSVSREKKESFPLTVTSAQKNPTAFYLCASSPDIYGYTFGSGTRLTVV.

The rearrangement links TRBV5-4 to TRBJ2-5, with D perhaps TRBD2 (6 bases). Germline CDR1 is SGHNT and CDR2 is YYREEE (reference sequence). The CDR3 length is 17 residues. V was pared by 0 bases and J by 2 bases, with 17 bases between. The CDR3 DNA sequence: TGTGCCAGCAGCTTGGGAGGCCGGGAGTACCAACAAGAGACCCAGTACTTC. Its translation: CASSLGGREYQQETQYF. Together with reference TRBV5-4 and TRBJ2-5, the CDR3 gives the full variable domain: ETGVTQSPTHLIKTRGQQVTLRCSSQSGHNTVSWYQQALGQGPQFIFQYYREEENGRGNFPPRFSGLQFPNYSSELNVNALELDDSALYLCASSLGGREYQQETQYFGPGTRLLVL.

This chain joins TRBV5-1 and TRBJ2-1; 8 nucleotides match TRBD1. V trimming: 0 bases; J trimming: 5 bases; junction bases outside the gene matches: 1. Germline V gene data show CDR1 as SGHRS and CDR2 as YFSETQ. This CDR3 has 14 amino acids. Written as DNA, the CDR3 is TGCGCCAGCAGCTTGGGGACAGGGAACAATGAGCAGTTCTTC. Translation: CASSLGTGNNEQFF. The entire variable domain, with the rest obtained from reference TRBV5-1 and TRBJ2-1, is as follows: KAGVTQTPRYLIKTRGQQVTLSCSPISGHRSVSWYQQTPGQGLQFLFEYFSETQRNKGNFPGRFSGRQFSNSRSEMNVSTLELGDSALYLCASSLGTGNNEQFFGPGTRLTVL.

The V gene is TRBV5-4, the J gene TRBJ2-2, with 8 bases that match TRBD2. The CDR3 totals 15 residues. V shed 0 bases and J 5 bases; nucleotides not matched to a gene: 3. Germline V CDR1 and CDR2: SGHNT, YYREEE (reference sequence). The CDR3 loop reads CASSLGLALTGELFF. The DNA for the CDR3 is TGTGCCAGCAGCTTGGGACTAGCGTTGACCGGGGAGCTGTTTTTT. Filled out from reference TRBV5-4 and TRBJ2-2, the complete variable domain reads ETGVTQSPTHLIKTRGQQVTLRCSSQSGHNTVSWYQQALGQGPQFIFQYYREEENGRGNFPPRFSGLQFPNYSSELNVNALELDDSALYLCASSLGLALTGELFFGEGSRLTVL.

The rearrangement joins TRBV12-5 to TRBJ1-2; unclear D gene. V lost 7 bases, J lost 8 bases, and 17 bases lay in between. Germline values: CDR1 LGHNT, CDR2 FRNRAP. The CDR3 spans 13 residues. The CDR3 DNA sequence: TGTGCTAGTGTCCGGGATGAAGGGCAGGGCTACACCTTC. As protein: CASVRDEGQGYTF.

V and J are TRBV5-1 and TRBJ2-2; the match to TRBD1 covers 7 bases. V trimming: 4 bases; J trimming: 6 bases; junction bases outside the gene matches: 9. Per germline, CDR1 SGHRS and CDR2 YFSETQ. This CDR3 has 15 residues. The CDR3 sequence: CASSGDRTSSGELFF. In nucleotides, the CDR3 is TGCGCCAGCAGCGGGGACAGAACGTCGTCCGGGGAGCTGTTTTTT.

This clone has a handful of counts. The chain employs TRBV18 and TRBJ2-3, with 14 bases lining up with TRBD2. Germline lookup yields CDR1 KGHSH and CDR2 LQKENI. Trimming cost V 3 bases and J 5 bases; bases outside gene matches: 1. The CDR3 is made up of 15 amino acids. CDR3 protein: CASSPGLAGEDTQYF. As DNA, the CDR3 is TGTGCCAGCTCACCGGGACTAGCGGGAGAAGATACGCAGTATTTT.

This clone was seen only a few times. This chain uses TRBV5-6 with TRBJ2-7; 9 nucleotides align to TRBD2. V lost 2 bases to trimming and J lost 5 bases; unmatched junction nucleotides: 17. The CDR3 sequence is 18 residues long. CDR1 SGHDT and CDR2 YYEEEE come from the germline V gene. The CDR3, as DNA: TGTGCCAGCAGCTTATTTACCGGGACTAGCCCTCCAGGGGACGAGCAGTACTTC. Translating it yields CASSLFTGTSPPGDEQYF.